Described below is a single TCR beta chain sequence and its context. Its target is not known. This specimen belongs to a study of cytomegalovirus exposure and HLA in healthy donors. Regarding the study as a whole: Cytomegalovirus association was assigned to over 150 TCR beta chains.

The PCR was carried out with 60 Vbeta primers and 13 Jbeta primers. Generated by immunoSEQ multiplex PCR, the TCRdb table keeps only in-frame clones and is missing some. The sample includes 150,000 to 200,000 clones, 77% of them seen just once. The receptor comes from a man between 18 and 29 years old in good health and CMV-seronegative. The sample consisted of PBMCs.

The CDR3 bases are TGTGCCAGCAGCCTCCGGGACAACGCTTACAATGAGCAGTTCTTC. Protein: CASSLRDNAYNEQFF. The rearrangement uses TRBV7-6 and TRBJ2-1, with D perhaps TRBD1 (6 bases). The CDR3 sequence is 15 residues long. Germline V gene data show CDR1 as SGHVS and CDR2 as FNYEAQ. With 5 bases removed from V and 4 bases from J, the gap between germline ends came to 15 bases.